A single T cell receptor beta chain is shown here with its context. The repertoire was sequenced with immunoSEQ multiplex PCR; TCRdb's copy has only in-frame clones and lacks some. The table has roughly 73,000 clones, 80% to 95% seen once. These data originate in a study of control samples from healthy donors and cancer patients. Trimming cost V 2 bases and J 0 bases; bases outside gene matches: 4. The CDR3 length is 16 residues. The germline V gene encodes CDR1 SGHRS and CDR2 YFSETQ. V is TRBV5-1 and J is TRBJ2-3; 9 bases fit TRBD1. The sequence derives from an older woman in good health. The source material was blood. CDR3 DNA sequence: TGCGCCAGCAGCTTCGGGACAGGGCAGAGCACAGATACGCAGTATTTT. Translation: CASSFGTGQSTDTQYF. The full variable domain, rest sourced from reference TRBV5-1 and TRBJ2-3, is KAGVTQTPRYLIKTRGQQVTLSCSPISGHRSVSWYQQTPGQGLQFLFEYFSETQRNKGNFPGRFSGRQFSNSRSEMNVSTLELGDSALYLCASSFGTGQSTDTQYFGPGTRLTVL.